Presented here are 20 T cell receptor beta chains from one specimen sequenced in a study of blood T cell repertoires in COVID-19. Sequencing was performed with immunoSEQ multiplex PCR; in TCRdb, only in-frame clones are kept and a portion is missing. Of 210,000 or so clones detected, roughly 90% appear once; the ten largest clones hold 2.5% to 3%. The material sequenced was peripheral blood. Receptor source: a woman in her sixties with acute or convalescent COVID-19.

The chain joins TRBV19 to TRBJ1-2; D possibly corresponds to TRBD1 (6 bases). V was cut by 5 bases and J by 7 bases, with 11 bases left in between. The CDR3 sequence is 12 residues long. The germline gives CDR1 LNHDA, CDR2 SQIVND (reference sequence). The CDR3 is CASSPQGPGYTF. In DNA, the CDR3 is TGTGCCAGTAGTCCACAGGGTCCTGGCTACACCTTC.

V is TRBV28 and J is TRBJ1-3, with D maybe TRBD1 (5 bases). Between the trimmed V and J ends, which lost 4 bases and 3 bases, there was a span of 10 bases. CDR3 length: 14 amino acids. Germline V CDR1 and CDR2: MDHEN, SYDVKM. The CDR3 nucleotides read TGTGCCAGCAGTTCCTCAGGGTATGGAAACACCATATATTTT. Translated: CASSSSGYGNTIYF.

V and J are TRBV3-1 (or the pseudogene TRBV3-2) and TRBJ2-7, with D unclear. V was cut by 5 bases and J by 3 bases, with 17 bases left in between. The CDR3 spans 15 residues. Germline V gene data show CDR1 as LGHDT and CDR2 as YNNKEL (reference sequence). CDR3 in amino acids: CASSSALGVLYEQYF. CDR3 DNA: TGTGCCAGCAGCTCCGCCCTTGGAGTGCTCTACGAGCAGTACTTC.

The chain uses TRBV6-5 and TRBJ1-1; D is ambiguous. CDR3 length: 14 amino acids. The germline CDR1 and CDR2 sequences are MNHEY and SVGAGI. V lost 2 bases, J lost 3 bases, and 10 bases lay in between. CDR3 bases: TGTGCCAGCAGTTACGTGGTGGGCTACACTGAAGCTTTCTTT. Protein sequence: CASSYVVGYTEAFF.

This clone appeared once. Other DNA sequences from this sample encode an identical CDR3 as well. The chain joins TRBV30 to TRBJ2-5; TRBD2 agrees at 12 bases. CDR3 length: 14 amino acids. Per the germline V gene, CDR1 is GTSNPN and CDR2 is SVGIG (reference sequence). The J segment lost 4 bases and the V segment lost 3 bases, leaving 3 bases of the junction unmatched. CDR3 sequence reads: CAWRLAGGAETQYF. The CDR3 DNA is TGTGCCTGGAGGCTAGCGGGGGGGGCAGAGACCCAGTACTTC.

The chain couples TRBV6-2 or TRBV6-3 to TRBJ2-5, with 9 bases lining up with TRBD2. Looked up from germline, CDR1 is MNHEY and CDR2 is SVGEGT. The CDR3 contains 17 residues. V trimming: 5 bases; J trimming: 2 bases; junction bases outside the gene matches: 12. CDR3 loop: CASSPPYASGMQETQYF. In DNA, the CDR3 is TGTGCCAGCAGTCCCCCTTACGCTAGCGGGATGCAAGAGACCCAGTACTTC.

This chain uses TRBV6-5 with TRBJ1-1, with D possibly being TRBD1 (6 bases). CDR3 length: 15 amino acids. Germline V gives CDR1 MNHEY, CDR2 SVGAGI. The V gene lost 2 bases and the J gene lost 6 bases, with 16 bases spanning the gap. The CDR3 DNA is TGTGCCAGCAGTTACGGCGGGGGGCAAGGCTCTGAAGCTTTCTTT. Protein: CASSYGGGQGSEAFF.

The rearrangement uses TRBV13 and TRBJ2-1, with TRBD2 matching over 14 bases. Germline loops: CDR1 PRHDT, CDR2 FYEKMQ (reference sequence). With V trimmed by 5 bases and J by 3 bases, 6 bases remained unmatched. The CDR3 is made up of 17 amino acids. CDR3 nucleotides: TGTGCCAGCAGCCCCGGACTAGCGGGAGGAAACTACAATGAGCAGTTCTTC. It translates to CASSPGLAGGNYNEQFF.

This chain joins TRBV18 and TRBJ2-5; 7 nucleotides match TRBD1. Per the germline V gene, CDR1 is KGHSH and CDR2 is LQKENI. J lost 5 bases, V lost 8 bases, and 8 bases had no gene match. This CDR3 spans 13 amino acids. In nucleotides, the CDR3 is TGTGCCAGCGCAACAGGGGCTCCGGAGACCCAGTACTTC. Protein product: CASATGAPETQYF.

The chain links TRBV7-2 to TRBJ2-5, with 8 bases lining up with TRBD1. This CDR3 comprises 14 residues. Per the germline V gene, CDR1 is SGHTA and CDR2 is FQGNSA. V gave up 5 bases and J gave up 5 bases; unmatched junction bases: 7. CDR3: CASSPGQGGETQYF. DNA of the CDR3: TGTGCCAGCAGCCCAGGACAGGGCGGGGAGACCCAGTACTTC.

The rearrangement uses TRBV7-2 and TRBJ2-5; 8 nucleotides align to TRBD2. The CDR3 is 16 residues long. Germline CDR1 is SGHTA and CDR2 is FQGNSA. Trimming removed 2 bases from V and 4 bases from J; junction bases left unmatched: 9. Here the CDR3 reads CASSLSGRGIGETQYF. CDR3 sequence (DNA): TGTGCCAGCAGCTTATCCGGGAGGGGTATAGGAGAGACCCAGTACTTC.

The table lists this clone with a count of one. The chain couples TRBV6-5 to TRBJ1-1; perhaps TRBD1 as D (5 bases). The CDR3 totals 11 residues. Germline lookup yields CDR1 MNHEY and CDR2 SVGAGI. V lost 4 bases and J 9 bases, leaving 9 bases between the germline ends. The CDR3 spells CASSSGGKAFF. CDR3 nucleotide sequence: TGTGCCAGCAGTTCTGGGGGGAAAGCTTTCTTT.

This rearrangement joins TRBV4-1 to TRBJ1-1, with 12 bases that match TRBD1. Germline assignment: CDR1 MGHRA and CDR2 YSYEKL. This CDR3 has 17 amino acids. V lost 3 bases, J lost 4 bases, and 9 bases stayed unmatched. The CDR3 nucleotides read TGCGCCAGCAGCCAGGGACAGGGGGCAAGTTTTGTCACTGAAGCTTTCTTT. This codes for CASSQGQGASFVTEAFF.

This CDR3 is CASSTQGRDTIYF. For the CDR3, the DNA is TGCGCCAGCAGCACCCAGGGTAGAGACACCATATATTTT. The V gene is TRBV5-1, the J gene TRBJ1-3; tentatively, D is TRBD1 (5 bases). The germline gives CDR1 SGHRS, CDR2 YFSETQ. The CDR3 covers 13 residues. V lost 4 bases and J lost 8, with 13 bases in between. Full variable domain (remainder filled in from reference TRBV5-1 and TRBJ1-3): KAGVTQTPRYLIKTRGQQVTLSCSPISGHRSVSWYQQTPGQGLQFLFEYFSETQRNKGNFPGRFSGRQFSNSRSEMNVSTLELGDSALYLCASSTQGRDTIYFGEGSWLTVV.

The genes are TRBV5-1 and TRBJ1-2; D not resolved. The V gene's germline CDR1 is SGHRS and CDR2 YFSETQ. The CDR3 loop spans 12 amino acids. V was shortened by 0 bases and J by 9 bases, with 9 bases between the two germline ends. CDR3 in amino acids: CASSLDGLRYTF. CDR3 DNA: TGCGCCAGCAGCTTGGATGGCCTTCGCTACACCTTC.

The chain joins TRBV30 to TRBJ1-4; the match to TRBD1 covers 10 bases. The J segment lost 7 bases and the V segment lost 1 base, leaving 3 bases of the junction unmatched. The CDR3 is 14 residues long. CDR1 and CDR2 (germline): GTSNPN, SVGIG (reference sequence). CDR3 DNA: TGTGCCTGGAGTGCCAGGGACAGGGGTGAAAAACTGTTTTTT. Translating gives CAWSARDRGEKLFF. Based on the CDR3 plus reference TRBV30 and TRBJ1-4, the full variable domain is SQTIHQWPATLVQPVGSPLSLECTVEGTSNPNLYWYRQAAGRGLQLLFYSVGIGQISSEVPQNLSASRPQDRQFILSSKKLLLSDSGFYLCAWSARDRGEKLFFGSGTQLSVL.

The rearrangement uses TRBV19 and TRBJ1-5; TRBD1 might be the D (6 bases). Germline loops: CDR1 LNHDA, CDR2 SQIVND (reference sequence). There are 14 residues in the CDR3. The germline V and J ends were trimmed by 3 bases and 6 bases, with 12 bases remaining between them. CDR3 region: CASSIAGAGQPQHF. CDR3 sequence (DNA): TGTGCCAGTAGTATTGCGGGGGCTGGTCAGCCCCAGCATTTT.

This chain joins TRBV7-2 and TRBJ2-7; D not resolved. Looked up from germline, CDR1 is SGHTA and CDR2 is FQGNSA. This CDR3 has 12 residues. Trimming removed 5 bases at V and 3 bases at J, with 8 bases between. CDR3 sequence (DNA): TGTGCCAGCAGCCCCCGGAGCTACGAGCAGTACTTC. Translated: CASSPRSYEQYF.

CDR3 residues: CASRGQGANQPQHF. In DNA, the CDR3 is TGTGCCAGTAGAGGACAGGGGGCCAATCAGCCCCAGCATTTT. V usage is TRBV19 and J usage is TRBJ1-5, with 11 bases fitting TRBD1. Germline assignment: CDR1 LNHDA and CDR2 SQIVND (reference sequence). The CDR3 covers 14 residues. V lost 6 bases and J lost 3; bases outside the gene matches: 1.

The chain links TRBV18 to TRBJ1-6, with D unresolved. Germline CDR1 reads KGHSH; CDR2 reads LQKENI. V dropped 2 bases and J dropped 13 bases, with 12 bases sitting between them. The CDR3 loop spans 13 amino acids. The CDR3 DNA reads as TGTGCCAGCTCACCATCCCAGGCTGGTCCCCTCCACTTT. This encodes CASSPSQAGPLHF.